This TCR beta chain was recorded in a study of cytomegalovirus exposure and HLA in healthy donors. Study-wide results and caveats: Reportedly, a later analysis found an Asian-associated ancestry cluster had fewer N-insertions than the approximately 670-donor mean.

Germline V gene data show CDR1 as SEHNR and CDR2 as FQNEAQ (reference sequence). With 3 bases clipped from V and 3 bases from J, the junction kept 6 bases outside the gene matches. The CDR3 has 16 amino acids. On this clone itself: Its antigen is currently unknown.

Use of 60 Vbeta and 13 Jbeta primers characterized the PCR. Some clones are missing from TCRdb's copy, which holds only in-frame ones; the method was immunoSEQ multiplex PCR. The sample contains some 140,000 clones, approximately 83% of which appear only once. The sample taken for sequencing was PBMCs. The chain joins TRBV7-9 to TRBJ2-1; TRBD2 matches 9 bases. The clonotype was recovered from a man between 35 and 55 years old in good health and CMV-seronegative. The DNA of the CDR3 is TGTGCCAGCAGCTTGCCGGGACTAGCTGACTACAATGAGCAGTTCTTC. Its protein product is CASSLPGLADYNEQFF.